The 32 T cell receptor beta chains presented below share a single source sample, sequenced in a study of blood T cell repertoires in COVID-19. Sequencing used immunoSEQ multiplex PCR; TCRdb keeps in-frame clones, though not all of them. This table holds around 130,000 clones, roughly 83% found once. Sequencing was done on a sample of peripheral blood. The receptors shown here come from a man in his 60s with acute or convalescent COVID-19.

The chain links TRBV18 to TRBJ1-2; unclear D gene. The germline CDR1 and CDR2 sequences are KGHSH and LQKENI. CDR3 length equals 13 residues. Deletions cut 0 bases from V and 7 bases from J, with 9 bases between. CDR3 in DNA: TGTGCCAGCTCACCACCGACTATACGTGGCTACACCTTC. Protein sequence: CASSPPTIRGYTF. The whole variable domain, remainder taken from reference TRBV18 and TRBJ1-2, is NAGVMQNPRHLVRRRGQEARLRCSPMKGHSHVYWYRQLPEEGLKFMVYLQKENIIDESGMPKERFSAEFPKEGPSILRIQQVVRGDSAAYFCASSPPTIRGYTFGSGTRLTVV.

CDR3 sequence: CASPGTGSNYGYTF. Written as DNA, the CDR3 is TGTGCCTCCCCAGGGACAGGGAGTAACTATGGCTACACCTTC. The chain has TRBV30 and TRBJ1-2; TRBD1 matches 9 bases. In germline, CDR1 is GTSNPN, CDR2 SVGIG (reference sequence). This CDR3 is 14 amino acids long. With 7 bases clipped from V and 1 base from J, the junction kept 7 bases outside the gene matches. Together with reference TRBV30 and TRBJ1-2, the CDR3 gives the full variable domain: SQTIHQWPATLVQPVGSPLSLECTVEGTSNPNLYWYRQAAGRGLQLLFYSVGIGQISSEVPQNLSASRPQDRQFILSSKKLLLSDSGFYLCASPGTGSNYGYTFGSGTRLTVV.

J is TRBJ2-3 and V is TRBV5-1; no reliable D call. V was shortened by 0 bases and J by 4 bases, with 12 bases between the two germline ends. The length of the CDR3 is 15 residues. Germline V gene data show CDR1 as SGHRS and CDR2 as YFSETQ. CDR3 DNA: TGCGCCAGCAGCTTGGGGTTCGAAACGGCAGATACGCAGTATTTT. Translated, it gives CASSLGFETADTQYF.

The chain recombines TRBV5-1 with TRBJ2-1; D gene ambiguous. The CDR3 extends over 12 amino acids. Per germline, CDR1 SGHRS and CDR2 YFSETQ. V lost 2 bases to trimming and J lost 8 bases, with 8 bases between them. The CDR3, as DNA: TGCGCCAGCAGCTTTGTGCAGGATGAGCAGTTCTTC. This sequence encodes CASSFVQDEQFF.

The V and J genes are TRBV5-1 and TRBJ2-7; 10 nucleotides line up with TRBD1. Trimming at V came to 5 bases and at J to 0 bases, leaving 5 bases not matched to a gene. The germline V gene encodes CDR1 SGHRS and CDR2 YFSETQ. The CDR3 is made up of 15 amino acids. The CDR3: CASRSGQGSSYEQYF. The DNA for the CDR3 is TGCGCCAGCAGGTCGGGACAGGGGTCCTCCTACGAGCAGTACTTC.

The gene calls are TRBV2 and TRBJ2-3; D possibly corresponds to TRBD1 (5 bases). The CDR3 runs to 15 residues. V lost 2 bases to trimming and J lost 3 bases, with 12 bases between them. Per germline, CDR1 SNHLY and CDR2 FYNNEI. The CDR3 coding sequence is TGTGCCAGCAGTGAACAGGGCTTCGGGACAGATACGCAGTATTTT. Its protein is CASSEQGFGTDTQYF.

The table lists this clone with a count of one. In DNA form, the CDR3 reads TGTGCCAGCAGCCCCGTCACCTCCGGCGAGCAGTACTTC. Its protein product is CASSPVTSGEQYF. The chain links TRBV9 to TRBJ2-7; no clear D gene. The germline V gene has CDR1 SGDLS and CDR2 YYNGEE. The V end lost 4 bases, the J end lost 6 bases, and 14 bases lay between the germline ends. The CDR3 extends over 13 amino acids.

Comment on this clone: The same CDR3 arises from other DNA sequences in this sample as well. The gene calls are TRBV7-2 and TRBJ2-2, with 11 bases matching TRBD2. Germline V CDR1 and CDR2: SGHTA, FQGNSA. The CDR3 is 17 amino acids. V lost 4 bases to trimming and J lost 3 bases; unmatched junction nucleotides: 7. CDR3 coding DNA: TGTGCCAGCAGCTCGATAGCGGGAGGGCCCGACACCGGGGAGCTGTTTTTT. As protein: CASSSIAGGPDTGELFF.

This clone was counted between two and nine times. The chain recombines TRBV18 with TRBJ2-3; TRBD1 matches 9 bases. With 2 bases clipped from V and 2 bases from J, the junction kept 5 bases outside the gene matches. Germline-derived CDR1 and CDR2 are KGHSH and LQKENI. The CDR3 extends over 16 amino acids. CDR3 protein: CASSPWTGADTDTQYF. CDR3 bases: TGTGCCAGCTCACCATGGACAGGGGCCGACACAGATACGCAGTATTTT.

V gene TRBV2 combines with J gene TRBJ2-7; a possible D gene is TRBD1 (6 bases). V was shortened by 5 bases and J by 4 bases, with 15 bases between the two germline ends. Germline CDR1 and CDR2: SNHLY and FYNNEI. The CDR3 loop spans 14 amino acids. CDR3 region: CASSPGQLSYEQYF. DNA for the CDR3: TGTGCCAGCAGTCCAGGACAGCTGTCGTACGAGCAGTACTTC.

The V call is TRBV2, the J call TRBJ2-7; D may be TRBD2 (5 bases). Germline CDR1 reads SNHLY; CDR2 reads FYNNEI. The CDR3 has 14 amino acids. V lost 6 bases, J lost 7 bases, and 19 bases lay in between. The DNA for the CDR3 is TGTGCCAGCAGCGCCTTGCGAGGCGCGGGTGAGCAGTACTTC. It codes for CASSALRGAGEQYF.

This chain connects TRBV30 to TRBJ1-2; D ambiguous. V was shortened by 2 bases and J by 4 bases, with 8 bases between the two germline ends. CDR3 length equals 12 residues. In germline, CDR1 is GTSNPN, CDR2 SVGIG (reference sequence). The CDR3 nucleotides are TGTGCCTGGAGTTCCCCGTCCTATGGCTACACCTTC. This encodes CAWSSPSYGYTF. The full variable domain, completed using reference TRBV30 and TRBJ1-2, is SQTIHQWPATLVQPVGSPLSLECTVEGTSNPNLYWYRQAAGRGLQLLFYSVGIGQISSEVPQNLSASRPQDRQFILSSKKLLLSDSGFYLCAWSSPSYGYTFGSGTRLTVV.

V and J are TRBV29-1 and TRBJ1-4, with D uncertain. V was shortened by 8 bases and J by 8 bases, with 6 bases between the two germline ends. The CDR3 runs 9 residues. Per the germline V gene, CDR1 is SQVTM and CDR2 is ANQGSEA. This CDR3 is CSIREKLFF. DNA of the CDR3: TGCAGCATCAGAGAAAAACTGTTTTTT.

The chain combines TRBV5-6 with TRBJ2-5; 9 bases fit TRBD2. V lost 6 bases and J lost 0; bases outside the gene matches: 9. The CDR3 covers 16 residues. Germline V lookup: CDR1 SGHDT, CDR2 YYEEEE. In DNA form, the CDR3 reads TGTGCCAGCACCACCCAACTAGCGGGTCACCAAGAGACCCAGTACTTC. It yields the protein CASTTQLAGHQETQYF.

This chain joins TRBV29-1 and TRBJ1-4; the match to TRBD1 covers 8 bases. The CDR3 spans 14 residues. CDR1 is SQVTM and CDR2 is ANQGSEA in the germline V gene. The V segment lost 1 base and the J segment 7 bases; nucleotides outside the gene matches: 5. In DNA, the CDR3 is TGCAGCGTTGAAGTGTCAGGGGGCGGTGAAAAACTGTTTTTT. Amino acids: CSVEVSGGGEKLFF.

The chain carries TRBV6-5 and TRBJ1-2; 7 bases line up with TRBD1. V lost 8 bases and J lost 7; bases outside the gene matches: 13. Germline assignment: CDR1 MNHEY and CDR2 SVGAGI. CDR3 length: 14 residues. The CDR3 sequence: CASHGPTGVFGYTF. The CDR3 DNA sequence: TGTGCCAGCCACGGGCCAACAGGGGTGTTTGGCTACACCTTC.

This clone was counted a few times. The chain is built from TRBV30 and TRBJ2-7; a possible D gene is TRBD1 (6 bases). V lost 1 base, J lost 5 bases, and 21 bases lay in between. Per the germline V gene, CDR1 is GTSNPN and CDR2 is SVGIG (reference sequence). This CDR3 contains 16 residues. Written as DNA, the CDR3 is TGTGCCTGGAGTGCCACCTTATTGACAGGTCACAACGAGCAGTACTTC. It codes for CAWSATLLTGHNEQYF.

V and J are TRBV6-2 or TRBV6-3 and TRBJ2-1, with D perhaps TRBD2 (6 bases). The CDR3 has 12 residues. Germline loops: CDR1 MNHEY, CDR2 SVGEGT. The ends were cut back, 2 bases at V and 12 bases at J, with 11 bases in the middle. The CDR3 region has the DNA TGTGCCAGCAGTTACCCCCCAGCGGGGCAGTTCTTC. Its protein is CASSYPPAGQFF.

The V and J genes are TRBV5-1 and TRBJ1-1; D call uncertain. The CDR3 loop spans 13 amino acids. V lost 5 bases to trimming and J lost 6 bases, with 14 bases between them. In germline, CDR1 is SGHRS, CDR2 YFSETQ. CDR3 sequence (DNA): TGCGCCAGCAGTCTTACAGCGGGCGCTGAAGCTTTCTTT. This sequence encodes CASSLTAGAEAFF.

The chain employs TRBV7-2 and TRBJ2-5; TRBD1 aligns across 9 bases. CDR1 and CDR2 (germline): SGHTA, FQGNSA. Losses at the gene ends were 5 bases for V and 1 base for J; bases not matched to a gene: 5. The CDR3 totals 15 residues. The CDR3 spells CASSPDRGLQETQYF. CDR3 in DNA: TGTGCCAGCAGCCCGGACAGGGGCCTCCAAGAGACCCAGTACTTC.

The chain has TRBV27 and TRBJ2-7, with 7 positions matching TRBD1. This CDR3 contains 14 residues. V lost 3 bases, J lost 4 bases, and 6 bases stayed unmatched. Germline V gene lookup returns CDR1 MNHEY and CDR2 SMNVEV (reference sequence). The CDR3 here is CASSLRGLVYEQYF. The CDR3 coding sequence is TGTGCCAGCAGTTTGAGGGGGCTAGTATACGAGCAGTACTTC.

This clone was seen a handful of times. V is TRBV18 and J is TRBJ1-6; perhaps TRBD1 as D (5 bases). This CDR3 is 13 amino acids long. Germline CDR1 KGHSH, CDR2 LQKENI. Trimming cost V 4 bases and J 11 bases, with 12 bases left between them. CDR3 region: CASSQGPRTPLHF. As DNA, the CDR3 is TGTGCCAGCTCACAGGGGCCGAGGACACCCCTCCACTTT.

The rearrangement joins TRBV6-5 to TRBJ2-3; D is unresolved. V lost 8 bases to trimming and J lost 6 bases, with 21 bases between them. This CDR3 is 15 amino acids long. Germline CDR1 and CDR2: MNHEY and SVGAGI. CDR3 nucleotide sequence: TGTGCCAGCCGTAAGGTGGGCCGGAATTTGGATACGCAGTATTTT. It codes for CASRKVGRNLDTQYF.

This clone came up once. V and J are TRBV4-1 and TRBJ2-3; 9 bases align to TRBD2. CDR1 and CDR2 (germline): MGHRA, YSYEKL. The V and J ends lost 7 bases and 1 base, in that order; junction bases with no gene match: 6. The length of the CDR3 is 15 residues. For the CDR3, the DNA is TGCGCCAGCACTAGCGAGCGGGGGGGCACAGATACGCAGTATTTT. Its protein product is CASTSERGGTDTQYF.

This clone was recorded a few times. The chain combines TRBV5-4 with TRBJ1-6; TRBD1 matches 10 bases. The CDR3 loop spans 15 amino acids. Germline CDR1 and CDR2: SGHNT and YYREEE (reference sequence). J lost 7 bases, V lost 5 bases, and 6 bases had no gene match. The chain's CDR3 is CASSRQGARNSPLHF. DNA for the CDR3: TGTGCCAGCAGTCGACAGGGGGCGAGGAATTCACCCCTCCACTTT.

The gene calls are TRBV7-2 and TRBJ2-1; 9 bases match TRBD2. The J segment lost 4 bases and the V segment lost 7 bases, leaving 5 bases of the junction unmatched. This CDR3 is 14 amino acids long. In germline, CDR1 is SGHTA, CDR2 FQGNSA. CDR3 DNA sequence: TGTGCCAGCACCACAGCGGGGGGTTACAATGAGCAGTTCTTC. Protein sequence: CASTTAGGYNEQFF.

The chain links TRBV5-1 to TRBJ2-5, with unresolved D. Germline V gives CDR1 SGHRS, CDR2 YFSETQ. V was clipped by 0 bases and J by 7 bases, with 16 bases between them. The CDR3 is made up of 15 amino acids. The CDR3 region is CASSLDNRQEGTQYF. For the CDR3, the DNA is TGCGCCAGCAGCTTGGATAACAGACAAGAAGGGACCCAGTACTTC.

The gene calls are TRBV10-2 and TRBJ2-7, with D possibly being TRBD1 (7 bases). V gave up 4 bases and J gave up 6 bases, with 13 bases separating them. This CDR3 region has 13 residues. Germline lookup yields CDR1 WSHSY and CDR2 SAAADI. The CDR3 region has the DNA TGCGCCAGCAGTGCTGCAGGGGGAGGCGAGCAGTACTTC. This encodes CASSAAGGGEQYF.

CDR3: CASSPTGQGGSYEQYF. In DNA, the CDR3 is TGTGCCAGCAGCCCTACTGGACAGGGGGGATCCTACGAGCAGTACTTC. This chain joins TRBV3-1 (or the pseudogene TRBV3-2) and TRBJ2-7; 10 bases are shared with TRBD1. The CDR3 contains 16 residues. Germline V gives CDR1 LGHDT, CDR2 YNNKEL (reference sequence). V shed 4 bases and J 1 base; nucleotides not matched to a gene: 7.

The J gene is TRBJ2-3, the V gene TRBV27, with D possibly TRBD2 on 5 matching bases. The germline V gene has CDR1 MNHEY and CDR2 SMNVEV (reference sequence). CDR3 length: 17 residues. Trimming left V 0 bases short and J 2 bases short, with 15 bases between. The CDR3 sequence is CASSLSWRTFDTDTQYF. Written as DNA, the CDR3 is TGTGCCAGCAGTTTATCGTGGAGGACGTTTGACACAGATACGCAGTATTTT.

This chain connects TRBV5-8 to TRBJ2-6; D gene uncertain. Germline CDR1 SGHTS, CDR2 YDEGEE. CDR3 length equals 16 residues. The germline V and J ends were trimmed by 4 bases and 0 bases, with 11 bases remaining between them. The CDR3 coding sequence is TGTGCCAGCAGCCTTTCGAGCCTCTCTGGGGCCAACGTCCTGACTTTC. Protein product: CASSLSSLSGANVLTF.

The chain joins TRBV19 to TRBJ1-2; weak D call: TRBD1 (5 bases). This CDR3 is built from 12 residues. Germline lookup yields CDR1 LNHDA and CDR2 SQIVND (reference sequence). V was cut by 5 bases and J by 6 bases, with 10 bases left in between. This CDR3 is CASSSQGDGYTF. Here the CDR3 DNA reads TGTGCCAGTAGTTCCCAGGGTGATGGCTACACCTTC.